This T cell receptor (beta chain) was identified in a study of pediatric ulcerative colitis. Comments on this clone: Antigen specificity is unknown.

Generated by immunoSEQ multiplex PCR, the TCRdb table keeps only in-frame clones and is missing some. The sample lists 30,000 to 35,000 clones, about 81% occurring once. Germline lookup yields CDR1 SGHNT and CDR2 YYREEE (reference sequence). The CDR3 is 12 amino acids. V was shortened by 1 base and J by 6 bases, with 8 bases between the two germline ends. Rectal tissue came from one to two pinch biopsies taken at colonoscopy. Study results and limitations: Total lymphocyte DNA, not sorted subsets, was the template.

The gene calls are TRBV5-4 and TRBJ2-7; D is possibly TRBD2 (5 bases). This TCR was recovered from a boy aged 5-17 years with mild ulcerative colitis. The material sequenced was gut tissue. CDR3 protein: CASSLIRGEQYF. The CDR3 bases are TGTGCCAGCAGCTTGATCCGGGGCGAGCAGTACTTC. The full variable domain, in which reference TRBV5-4 and TRBJ2-7 provide the parts outside the CDR3, is ETGVTQSPTHLIKTRGQQVTLRCSSQSGHNTVSWYQQALGQGPQFIFQYYREEENGRGNFPPRFSGLQFPNYSSELNVNALELDDSALYLCASSLIRGEQYFGPGTRLTVT.